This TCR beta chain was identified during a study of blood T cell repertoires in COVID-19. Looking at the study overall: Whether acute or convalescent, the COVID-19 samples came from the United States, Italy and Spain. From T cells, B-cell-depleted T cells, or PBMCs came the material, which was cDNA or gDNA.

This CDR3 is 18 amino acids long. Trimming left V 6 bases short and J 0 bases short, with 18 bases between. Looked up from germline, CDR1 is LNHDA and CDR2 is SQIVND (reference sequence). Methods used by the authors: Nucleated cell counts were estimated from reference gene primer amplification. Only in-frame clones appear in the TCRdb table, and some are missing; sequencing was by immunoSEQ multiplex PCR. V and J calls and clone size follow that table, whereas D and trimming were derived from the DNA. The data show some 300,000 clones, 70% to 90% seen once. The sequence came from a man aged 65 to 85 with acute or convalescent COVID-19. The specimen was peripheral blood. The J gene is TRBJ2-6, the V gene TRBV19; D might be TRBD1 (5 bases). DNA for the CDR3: TGTGCCAGTAGGATCGTACACAGGACCTCCTCTGGGGCCAACGTCCTGACTTTC. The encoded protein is CASRIVHRTSSGANVLTF.